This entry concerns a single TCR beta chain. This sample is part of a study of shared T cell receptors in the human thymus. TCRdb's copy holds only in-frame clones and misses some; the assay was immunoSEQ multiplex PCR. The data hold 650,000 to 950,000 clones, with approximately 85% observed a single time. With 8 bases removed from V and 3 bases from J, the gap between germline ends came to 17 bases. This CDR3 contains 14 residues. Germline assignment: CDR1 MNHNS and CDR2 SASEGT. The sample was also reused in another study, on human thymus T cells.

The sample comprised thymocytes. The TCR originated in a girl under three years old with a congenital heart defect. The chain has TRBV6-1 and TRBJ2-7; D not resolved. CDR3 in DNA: TGTGCCAGCGTTGGAGAGGCGTGGAACTACGAGCAGTACTTC. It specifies CASVGEAWNYEQYF.